Listed below are T cell receptor beta chains from one sample, sequenced in a study of blood T cell repertoires in COVID-19. Profiled with immunoSEQ multiplex PCR; TCRdb holds only in-frame clones, not every one. Of 300,000 to 400,000 clones detected, around 87% appear once; the ten largest clones hold 2.5% to 3.5%. Sequencing used peripheral blood. Every receptor here comes from a human donor in a cohort sampled during active COVID-19. Each CDR3 is given with its conserved first and last residue. The order of the fields is CDR3 length, J gene, V gene, CDR3 protein.

>18|TRBJ2-6|TRBV9
CASSVEETGTSGANVLTF
>13|TRBJ1-6|TRBV30
CAWSGRENSPLHF
>17|TRBJ1-1|TRBV29-1
CSVKDRGGPDSGAEAFF
>13|TRBJ2-1|TRBV4-1
CASSQAYRNEQFF
>12|TRBJ1-4|TRBV7-2
CASSFLGRKLFF
>14|TRBJ1-4|TRBV30
CAWDLRDRGEKLFF
>13|TRBJ2-1|TRBV2
CARRVSLRDEQFF
>16|TRBJ2-7|TRBV23-1
CASSFGQGDFSYEQYF
>15|TRBJ1-3|TRBV6-5
CASSYGGSSGNTIYF
>16|TRBJ2-3|TRBV5-1
CASSLTGTGVGDTQYF
>20|TRBJ2-2|TRBV27
CASSLLGGLAGGLRTGELFF
>15|TRBJ1-5|TRBV9
CASSVEGVGNQPQHF
>16|TRBJ2-2|TRBV30
CAWSLRRGEDTGELFF
>18|TRBJ2-1|TRBV11-2
CASSLVGRGGSSYNEQFF
>14|TRBJ2-2|TRBV2
CASSGAGKTGELFF
>14|TRBJ1-2|TRBV10-2
CASRETGLHYGYTF
>16|TRBJ2-7|TRBV30
CAGTSGGYPAAYEQYF
>16|TRBJ2-3|TRBV7-3
CASSQGLAGEKDTQYF
>17|TRBJ2-5|TRBV6-1
CASSEAGLARGQETQYF
>15|TRBJ2-3|TRBV5-6
CASFPKLGKEDTQYF
>15|TRBJ2-7|TRBV19
CASSLPGQQPYEQYF
>16|TRBJ2-2|TRBV2
CASSSFGRENTGELFF
>11|TRBJ1-1|TRBV30
CAWSATQAAFF
>14|TRBJ1-3|TRBV3-1/TRBV3-2
CASSQRGPGNTIYF
>15|TRBJ2-3|TRBV29-1
CSATNVGGAADTQYF
>16|TRBJ1-5|TRBV10-3
CAISEDRGLLNQPQHF
>17|TRBJ2-1|TRBV5-1
CASSLAEDRLSYNEQFF
>16|TRBJ1-2|TRBV29-1
CSHDRQGACWIYGYTF
>15|TRBJ2-7|TRBV2
CANLPVAGDGYEQYF
>14|TRBJ1-5|TRBV6-5
CAVSTGPSNQPQHF
>19|TRBJ2-7|TRBV7-2
CASSLEWRALAGGPHEQYF
>15|TRBJ2-5|TRBV9
CASSVGGGPQETQYF
>10|TRBJ2-4|TRBV2
CASRSEVQYF
>17|TRBJ2-3|TRBV5-1
CASSIPTSPKTTDTQYF
>11|TRBJ2-2|TRBV19
CATQNTGELFF
>15|TRBJ1-5|TRBV15
CATSPTAYSNQPQHF
>15|TRBJ1-1|TRBV7-9
CASSIIGRKGTEAFF
>18|TRBJ2-7|TRBV28
CASSSQLPLAGRTYEQYF
>15|TRBJ2-5|TRBV5-1
CASSLSGTGQETQYF
>16|TRBJ2-1|TRBV7-9
CASSLGVAGGVDEQFF
>16|TRBJ2-3|TRBV9
CASSLPGTSGTDTQYF
>12|TRBJ2-7|TRBV28
CASGGRAYEQYF
>14|TRBJ1-1|TRBV19
CASSMAAMNTEAFF
>21|TRBJ1-1|TRBV15
CATSRGKGGLSTAILNTEAFF
>15|TRBJ1-2|TRBV28
CASSPPTGQLYGYTF
>15|TRBJ1-6|TRBV5-5
CASSSTGQDNSPLHF
>13|TRBJ2-1|TRBV3-1/TRBV3-2
CASSQTSGSVQFF
>16|TRBJ2-7|TRBV5-4
CASSLGGTSGAYEQYF
>12|TRBJ2-5|TRBV7-8
CASSLRRETQYF
>17|TRBJ1-6|TRBV6-6
CASSLNRVHSYNSPLHF
>14|TRBJ2-3|TRBV11-2
CASSLGQSTDTQYF
>13|TRBJ2-7|TRBV24-1
CATSGSGSGEQYF
>18|TRBJ2-3|TRBV28
CASTKPRGLASGTDTQYF
>13|TRBJ2-1|TRBV12-3/TRBV12-4
CASRRDRGHEQFF
>14|TRBJ2-1|TRBV25-1
CASSEPGRYNEQFF
>15|TRBJ1-6|TRBV5-8
CASSGGFHGNSPLHF
>13|TRBJ1-5|TRBV5-1
CASQQDEDQPQHF
>15|TRBJ1-3|TRBV5-6
CASSLAGNVENTIYF
>14|TRBJ2-1|TRBV7-8
CASSPGQNYNEQFF
>19|TRBJ2-6|TRBV28
CASSPGQGITFGRANVLTF